Shown below are 12 T cell receptor beta chains from a single sample sequenced in a study of PD-1 blockade in mismatch repair-deficient tumors. Profiling relied on immunoSEQ multiplex PCR, and the TCRdb table lists in-frame clones only, not all of them. The profile shows some 130,000 clones, approximately 91% of them singletons. The sequenced sample was peripheral blood, obtained 70 to 72 weeks after starting pembrolizumab. The receptors come from an adult with mismatch repair-deficient cancer.

The chain recombines TRBV7-6 with TRBJ1-1; D gene uncertain. Germline V gene sequence: CDR1 SGHVS, CDR2 FNYEAQ. V was clipped by 0 bases and J by 0 bases, with 11 bases between them. The CDR3 is made up of 16 amino acids. The CDR3 region is CASSLAPGTMNTEAFF. CDR3 DNA sequence: TGTGCCAGCAGCTTAGCTCCGGGAACCATGAACACTGAAGCTTTCTTT. The complete variable domain, with remaining parts taken from reference TRBV7-6 and TRBJ1-1, reads GAGVSQSPRYKVTKRGQDVALRCDPISGHVSLYWYRQALGQGPEFLTYFNYEAQQDKSGLPNDRFSAERPEGSISTLTIQRTEQRDSAMYRCASSLAPGTMNTEAFFGQGTRLTVV.

The J gene is TRBJ2-1, the V gene TRBV29-1; 8 bases align to TRBD2. With 0 bases clipped from V and 0 bases from J, the junction kept 25 bases outside the gene matches. Per the germline V gene, CDR1 is SQVTM and CDR2 is ANQGSEA. The CDR3 runs to 23 residues. CDR3 region: CSVEDYLYPPGLGATSSYNEQFF. Written as DNA, the CDR3 is TGCAGCGTTGAAGATTACCTATATCCGCCGGGACTAGGGGCAACCAGCTCCTACAATGAGCAGTTCTTC.

V and J are TRBV25-1 and TRBJ1-2; 7 nucleotides match TRBD1. This CDR3 comprises 14 residues. With V trimmed by 5 bases and J by 5 bases, 8 bases remained unmatched. Germline loops: CDR1 MGHDK, CDR2 SYGVNS. DNA of the CDR3: TGTGCCAGCAGTAAGACAGGGTTAAGTTATGGCTACACCTTC. Protein sequence: CASSKTGLSYGYTF.

Regarding this clone: Mismatch with germline at one junction end may stem from a read error. This rearrangement joins TRBV11-2 to TRBJ2-3; 12 nucleotides align to TRBD2. CDR1 and CDR2 from the germline V gene are SGHAT and FQNNGV. The CDR3 is 14 residues long. CDR3 bases: TGTGCCAGCAGCCCGTGGACTAGCGGGATGATTAAGGATTTT. It translates to CASSPWTSGMIKDF.

This sequence joins TRBV30 and TRBJ2-7; TRBD2 aligns across 9 bases. Germline CDR1 reads GTSNPN; CDR2 reads SVGIG (reference sequence). The length of the CDR3 is 15 residues. V lost 3 bases and J lost 4; bases outside the gene matches: 10. CDR3 sequence: CAWSDQAGGRYEQYF. CDR3 sequence (DNA): TGTGCCTGGAGCGACCAGGCGGGAGGGCGGTACGAGCAGTACTTC. Full variable domain (rest looked up from reference TRBV30 and TRBJ2-7): SQTIHQWPATLVQPVGSPLSLECTVEGTSNPNLYWYRQAAGRGLQLLFYSVGIGQISSEVPQNLSASRPQDRQFILSSKKLLLSDSGFYLCAWSDQAGGRYEQYFGPGTRLTVT.

The V gene is TRBV7-9, the J gene TRBJ1-1; 7 positions match TRBD1. V gave up 3 bases and J gave up 1 base; unmatched junction bases: 5. Per the germline V gene, CDR1 is SEHNR and CDR2 is FQNEAQ (reference sequence). The CDR3 runs to 15 residues. CDR3 sequence (DNA): TGTGCCAGCAGCTTCGGACAGGCTAGGAACACTGAAGCTTTCTTT. Protein: CASSFGQARNTEAFF. The entire variable domain, with the rest obtained from reference TRBV7-9 and TRBJ1-1, is as follows: DTGVSQNPRHKITKRGQNVTFRCDPISEHNRLYWYRQTLGQGPEFLTYFQNEAQLEKSRLLSDRFSAERPKGSFSTLEIQRTEQGDSAMYLCASSFGQARNTEAFFGQGTRLTVV.

CDR3 DNA: TGTGCCAGTAGTAGGACAGGGCACAGTCAGCCCCAGCATTTT. Translation gives CASSRTGHSQPQHF. The J gene is TRBJ1-5, the V gene TRBV19; 8 bases fit TRBD1. This CDR3 region has 14 residues. Germline V gives CDR1 LNHDA, CDR2 SQIVND (reference sequence). The trim removed 4 bases at V and 6 bases at J, leaving 5 bases unmatched.

The V gene is TRBV19, the J gene TRBJ1-5; D might be TRBD1 (6 bases). The V and J ends lost 5 bases and 0 bases respectively, with 11 bases between them. There are 15 residues in the CDR3. Germline CDR1 is LNHDA and CDR2 is SQIVND (reference sequence). CDR3 region: CASSEGQYSNQPQHF. CDR3 DNA: TGTGCCAGTAGTGAAGGACAGTATAGCAATCAGCCCCAGCATTTT.

The chain has TRBV11-2 and TRBJ2-3, with 12 nucleotides matching TRBD2. J gave up 4 bases and V 4 bases, and 3 bases lay outside the gene matches. The CDR3 spans 15 residues. CDR1 is SGHAT and CDR2 is FQNNGV in the germline V gene. The CDR3 DNA sequence: TGTGCCAGCAGCTCTAGCGGGAGGGCCCCAGATACGCAGTATTTT. As protein: CASSSSGRAPDTQYF.

This clone turned up a few times. The CDR3: CASSFYDRPHYGYTF. CDR3 coding DNA: TGTGCCAGCAGTTTTTATGACAGGCCTCACTATGGCTACACCTTC. The gene calls are TRBV28 and TRBJ1-2, with a possible D match to TRBD1 (6 bases). The CDR3 covers 15 residues. Germline CDR1 reads MDHEN; CDR2 reads SYDVKM. V was cut by 3 bases and J by 3 bases, with 14 bases left in between.

This clone was detected only a few times. This rearrangement joins TRBV5-1 to TRBJ2-7; TRBD1 might be the D (6 bases). Germline loops: CDR1 SGHRS, CDR2 YFSETQ. The CDR3 extends over 14 amino acids. Trimming left V 3 bases short and J 6 bases short, with 16 bases between. CDR3 protein: CASSWRQAESEQYF. The CDR3, as DNA: TGCGCCAGCAGCTGGAGACAGGCGGAAAGCGAGCAGTACTTC.

The rearrangement joins TRBV27 to TRBJ2-1, with TRBD1 identical over 7 bases. Looked up from germline, CDR1 is MNHEY and CDR2 is SMNVEV (reference sequence). The CDR3 runs to 17 residues. The V gene end was trimmed by 0 bases and the J gene end by 5 bases; junction bases not matched to a gene: 10. The CDR3 here is CASSLSTGWGPNNEQFF. The CDR3 DNA reads as TGTGCCAGCAGTTTATCGACAGGGTGGGGTCCTAACAATGAGCAGTTCTTC.